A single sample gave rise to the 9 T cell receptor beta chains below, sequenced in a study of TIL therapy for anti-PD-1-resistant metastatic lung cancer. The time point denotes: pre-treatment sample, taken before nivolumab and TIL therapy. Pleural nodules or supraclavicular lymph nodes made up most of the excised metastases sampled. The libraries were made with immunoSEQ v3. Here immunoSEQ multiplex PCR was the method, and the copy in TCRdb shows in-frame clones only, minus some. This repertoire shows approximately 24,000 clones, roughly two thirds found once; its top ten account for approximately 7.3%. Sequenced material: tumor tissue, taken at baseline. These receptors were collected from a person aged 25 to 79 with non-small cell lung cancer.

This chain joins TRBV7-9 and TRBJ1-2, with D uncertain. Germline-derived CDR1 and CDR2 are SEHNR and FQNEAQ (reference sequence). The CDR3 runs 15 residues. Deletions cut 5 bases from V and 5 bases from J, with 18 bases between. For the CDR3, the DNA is TGTGCCAGCAGCGGCGTCCCAGCCTTCATATATGGCTACACCTTC. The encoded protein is CASSGVPAFIYGYTF.

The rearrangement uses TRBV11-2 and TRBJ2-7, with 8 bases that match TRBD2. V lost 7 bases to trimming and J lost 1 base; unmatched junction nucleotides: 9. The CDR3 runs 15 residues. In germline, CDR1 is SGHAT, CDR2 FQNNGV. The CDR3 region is CASTQAGGRSYEQYF. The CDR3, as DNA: TGTGCCAGCACCCAGGCGGGGGGACGGTCCTACGAGCAGTACTTC.

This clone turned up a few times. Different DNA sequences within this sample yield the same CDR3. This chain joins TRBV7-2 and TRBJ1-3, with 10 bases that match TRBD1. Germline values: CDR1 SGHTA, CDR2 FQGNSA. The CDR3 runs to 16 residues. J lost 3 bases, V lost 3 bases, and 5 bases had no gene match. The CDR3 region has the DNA TGTGCCAGCAGCTTGACAGGGGGCGCGAGTGGAAACACCATATATTTT. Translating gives CASSLTGGASGNTIYF.

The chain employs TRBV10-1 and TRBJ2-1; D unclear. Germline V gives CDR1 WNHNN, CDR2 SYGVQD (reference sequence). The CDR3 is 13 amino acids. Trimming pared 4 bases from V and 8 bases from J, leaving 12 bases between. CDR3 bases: TGCGCCAGCAGTGGATATCCCGATGATGAGCAGTTCTTC. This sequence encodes CASSGYPDDEQFF.

Written as DNA, the CDR3 is TGTGCCAGCAGTGAAGCGACTAGCGGGGGCAATGAGCAGTTCTTC. Translation: CASSEATSGGNEQFF. V gene TRBV6-4 combines with J gene TRBJ2-1, with 12 bases identical to TRBD2. The germline V gene has CDR1 MRHNA and CDR2 SNTAGT. CDR3 length: 15 amino acids. V gave up 3 bases and J gave up 6 bases; unmatched junction bases: 3.

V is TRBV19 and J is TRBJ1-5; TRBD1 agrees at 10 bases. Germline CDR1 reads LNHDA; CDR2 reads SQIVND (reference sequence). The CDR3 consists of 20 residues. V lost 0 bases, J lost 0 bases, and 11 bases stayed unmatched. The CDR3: CASSIETTGGATYSNQPQHF. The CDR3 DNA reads TGTGCCAGTAGTATAGAAACGACAGGGGGCGCTACCTATAGCAATCAGCCCCAGCATTTT.

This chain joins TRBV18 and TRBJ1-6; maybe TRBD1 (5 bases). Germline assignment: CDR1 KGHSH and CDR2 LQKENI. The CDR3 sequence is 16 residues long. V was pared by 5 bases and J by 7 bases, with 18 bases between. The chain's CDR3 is CASSLAGGSLNSPLHF. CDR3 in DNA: TGTGCCAGCTCATTGGCGGGGGGTTCGTTAAATTCACCCCTCCACTTT.

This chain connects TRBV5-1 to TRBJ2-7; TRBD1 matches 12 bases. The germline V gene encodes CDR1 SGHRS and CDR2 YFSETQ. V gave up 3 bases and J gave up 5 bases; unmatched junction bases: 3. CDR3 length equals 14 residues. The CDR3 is CASSWGQGADEQYF. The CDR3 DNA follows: TGCGCCAGCAGCTGGGGACAGGGGGCTGACGAGCAGTACTTC.

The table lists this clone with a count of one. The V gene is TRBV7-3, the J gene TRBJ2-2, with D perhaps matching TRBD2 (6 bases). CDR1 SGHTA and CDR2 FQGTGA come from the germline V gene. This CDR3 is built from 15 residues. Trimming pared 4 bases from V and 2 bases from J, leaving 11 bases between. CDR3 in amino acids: CASSSRTTNTGELFF. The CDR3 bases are TGTGCCAGCAGCTCCCGGACTACCAACACCGGGGAGCTGTTTTTT.